This T cell receptor beta chain was obtained from a study of blood T cell repertoires in COVID-19. Study at large: PBMCs, B-cell-depleted T cells, or T cells provided the cDNA or gDNA that made up the material.

The V end was cut by 7 bases, the J end by 3 bases, with 15 bases between. Per the germline V gene, CDR1 is LGHDT and CDR2 is YNNKEL (reference sequence). The CDR3 has 14 amino acids. Clones were sequenced by immunoSEQ multiplex PCR, and TCRdb holds only the in-frame ones, with some missing. The table includes 250,000 to 350,000 clones, 70% to 90% detected once. V is TRBV3-1 (or the pseudogene TRBV3-2) and J is TRBJ2-5; a possible D gene is TRBD2 (6 bases). This receptor was obtained from a woman aged 25 to 39 who had recovered from COVID-19. The source material was PBMCs or T cells enriched from blood (not recorded which). DNA for the CDR3: TGTGCCAGCAATATCAGGGCGGGGAAAGAGACCCAGTACTTC. Its translation: CASNIRAGKETQYF.